This T cell receptor beta chain is drawn from a study of T cells in localized non-small cell lung cancer. Germline CDR1 LNHDA, CDR2 SQIVND (reference sequence). The CDR3 extends over 15 amino acids. Trimming at V came to 3 bases and at J to 5 bases, leaving 8 bases not matched to a gene. Findings and caveats of the study: Elevated blood T cell density was associated with longer overall survival. Analysis by sequencing included only one tumor region, so heterogeneity remains possible. In adjacent lung, a median roughly 58 of the top 100 tumor clones were found.

With respect to this clone: As yet, its antigen is unknown.

Profiled with immunoSEQ multiplex PCR; TCRdb holds only in-frame clones, not every one. The data show some 36,000 clones, roughly 90% seen once. The specimen comprised peripheral blood mononuclear cells, sampled before any cancer treatment. The J gene is TRBJ1-1, the V gene TRBV19, with 8 bases that match TRBD1. This sequence originates from a male donor aged 60 or over with stage II lung adenocarcinoma. The CDR3 sequence is CASSILRQGRTEAFF. CDR3 in DNA: TGTGCCAGTAGTATCCTCCGACAGGGGCGGACTGAAGCTTTCTTT.